This T cell receptor (beta chain) was sequenced for a study of somatic mutations in cytotoxic T cells in rheumatoid arthritis. Notes on the study in general: Levels of CD8+ T-cell clonality in rheumatoid arthritis patients were statistically indistinguishable from those seen in age-matched healthy controls, with no significant difference. With about 65 patients examined, several had a largest CD8+ clone exceeding 20% of CD8+ cells.

As concerns this clone: Its antigen remains unknown.

Profiled with immunoSEQ multiplex PCR; TCRdb holds only in-frame clones, not every one. The table records 8,500 to 11,000 clones, 81% of them present only once. The sequencing input was CD8+ T cells sorted from blood. The source of this sequence is a woman aged 50 to 65 in good health.

The CDR3 is CASSLSVQGIVGETQYF. The CDR3, as DNA: TGTGCCAGCAGCTTGTCGGTTCAGGGAATAGTTGGAGAGACCCAGTACTTC. V usage is TRBV5-8 and J usage is TRBJ2-5; tentatively, D is TRBD1 (5 bases). V was cut by 1 base and J by 4 bases, with 20 bases left in between. CDR1 is SGHTS and CDR2 is YDEGEE in the germline V gene. The CDR3 is 17 residues long.